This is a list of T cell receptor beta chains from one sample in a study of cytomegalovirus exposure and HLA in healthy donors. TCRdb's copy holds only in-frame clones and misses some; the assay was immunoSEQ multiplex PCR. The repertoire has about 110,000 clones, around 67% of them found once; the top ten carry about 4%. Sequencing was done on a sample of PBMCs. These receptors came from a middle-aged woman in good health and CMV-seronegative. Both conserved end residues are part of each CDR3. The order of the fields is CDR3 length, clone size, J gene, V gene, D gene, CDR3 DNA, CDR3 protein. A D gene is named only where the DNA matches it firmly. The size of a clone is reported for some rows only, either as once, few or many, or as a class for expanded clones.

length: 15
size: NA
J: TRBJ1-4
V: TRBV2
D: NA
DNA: TGTGCCAGCCACGGGGGAGGACTGAGTAATGAAAAACTGTTTTTT
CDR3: CASHGGGLSNEKLFF

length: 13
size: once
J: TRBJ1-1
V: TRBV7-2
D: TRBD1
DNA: TGTGCCAGCAGCGCCCGGACAGGGGGCGAAGCTTTCTTT
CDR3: CASSARTGGEAFF

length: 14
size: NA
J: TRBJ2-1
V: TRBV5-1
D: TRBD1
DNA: TGCGCCAGCAGCTGGGACAGCACCTACAATGAGCAGTTCTTC
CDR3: CASSWDSTYNEQFF

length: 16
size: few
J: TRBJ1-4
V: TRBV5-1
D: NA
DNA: TGCGCCAGCAGCTTCCGTGCAGGGAGAGGGGGGGTGGAACTGTTTTTT
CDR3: CASSFRAGRGGVELFF

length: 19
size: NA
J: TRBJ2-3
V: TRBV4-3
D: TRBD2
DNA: TGCGCCAGCAGCCCCAGACTAGCGGGAGGCCCGAGAGACACAGATACGCAGTATTTT
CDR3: CASSPRLAGGPRDTDTQYF

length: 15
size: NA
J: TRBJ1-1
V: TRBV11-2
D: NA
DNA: TGTGCCAGCAGCTCCCGTTCGGTCCTAAACACTGAAGCTTTCTTT
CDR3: CASSSRSVLNTEAFF

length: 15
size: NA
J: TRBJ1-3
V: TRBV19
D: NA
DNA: TGTGCCAGTAGTATGGGCAGCAACTCTGGAAACACCATATATTTT
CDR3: CASSMGSNSGNTIYF

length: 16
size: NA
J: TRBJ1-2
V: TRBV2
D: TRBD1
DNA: TGTGCCAGCAGTGAAGCGCTTCGGGACAGGGCTCATGGCTACACCTTC
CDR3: CASSEALRDRAHGYTF

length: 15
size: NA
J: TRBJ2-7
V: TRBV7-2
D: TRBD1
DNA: TGTGCCAGCAGCCCCACAGGGGGCCTTACCTACGAGCAGTACTTC
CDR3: CASSPTGGLTYEQYF

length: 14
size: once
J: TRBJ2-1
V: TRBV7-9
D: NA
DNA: TGTGCCAGCGCCACCGGGAGCTCCTACAATGAGCAGTTCTTC
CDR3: CASATGSSYNEQFF

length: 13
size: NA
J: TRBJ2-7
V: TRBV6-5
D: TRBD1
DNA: TGTGCCAGCAGTATAGGGACAGGGGGCGAGCAGTACTTC
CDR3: CASSIGTGGEQYF

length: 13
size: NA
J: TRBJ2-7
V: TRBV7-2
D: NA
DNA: TGTGCCAGCAGCCCCAGTAGGAGGTACGAGCAGTACTTC
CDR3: CASSPSRRYEQYF

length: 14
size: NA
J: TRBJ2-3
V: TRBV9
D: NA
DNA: TGTGCCAGCAGCGTAGAGGAGGGGGGGCCTCCGCAGTATTTT
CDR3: CASSVEEGGPPQYF

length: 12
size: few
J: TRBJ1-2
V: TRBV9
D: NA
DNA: TGTGCCAGCAGCGTAGACCAGGGTGGCTACACCTTC
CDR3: CASSVDQGGYTF

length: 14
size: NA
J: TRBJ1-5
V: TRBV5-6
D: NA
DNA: TGTGCCAGCAGCTTCGGACTAAACAATCAGCCCCAGCATTTT
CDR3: CASSFGLNNQPQHF

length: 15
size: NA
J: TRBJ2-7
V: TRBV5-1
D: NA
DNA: TGCGCCAGCAGCTTGTCTCGCGGCGCGTCCTACGAGCAGTACTTC
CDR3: CASSLSRGASYEQYF

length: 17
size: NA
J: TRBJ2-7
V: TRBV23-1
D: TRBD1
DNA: TGCGCCAGCAGTCAATCAGAAACGGGACAGAACTCCTACGAGCAGTACTTC
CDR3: CASSQSETGQNSYEQYF

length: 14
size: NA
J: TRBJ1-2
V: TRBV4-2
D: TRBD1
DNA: TGTGCCAGCAGCCGCGGGGGACAGGGGGATGGCTACACCTTC
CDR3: CASSRGGQGDGYTF

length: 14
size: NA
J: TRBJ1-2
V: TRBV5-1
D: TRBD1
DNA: TGCGCCAGCAGCTTGGACAGGGGGAGCTTTGGCTACACCTTC
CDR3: CASSLDRGSFGYTF

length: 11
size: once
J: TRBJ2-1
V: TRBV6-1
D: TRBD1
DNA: TGTGCCAGCAGAATAAACCGGGACAGAGTCTTC
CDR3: CASRINRDRVF

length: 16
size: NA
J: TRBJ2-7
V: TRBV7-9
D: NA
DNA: TGTACCAGCAGCTTAGAGGAGGGTCTGAGCTCCTACGAGCAGTACTTC
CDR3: CTSSLEEGLSSYEQYF

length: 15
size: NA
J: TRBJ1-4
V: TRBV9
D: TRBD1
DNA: TGTGCCAGCAGCGGTGACAGGGGGCAGGGTGAAAAACTGTTTTTT
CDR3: CASSGDRGQGEKLFF

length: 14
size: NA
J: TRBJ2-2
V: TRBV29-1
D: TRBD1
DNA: TGCAGCGTTGGCCGGGACAGGGGGCCCGGGGAGCTGTTTTTT
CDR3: CSVGRDRGPGELFF

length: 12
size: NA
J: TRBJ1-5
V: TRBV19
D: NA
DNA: TGTGCCAGTAGTATTCTACAGGGGCCCCAGCATTTT
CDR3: CASSILQGPQHF

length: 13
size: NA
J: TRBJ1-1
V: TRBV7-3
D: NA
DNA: TGTGCCAGCAGTATAGACAGGAACACTGAAGCTTTCTTT
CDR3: CASSIDRNTEAFF

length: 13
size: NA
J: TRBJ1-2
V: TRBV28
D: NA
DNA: TGTGCCAGCAGCCCTAAATCATGGTATGGCTACACCTTC
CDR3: CASSPKSWYGYTF

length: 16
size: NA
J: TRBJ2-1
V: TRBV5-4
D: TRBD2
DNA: TGTGCCAGCAGCTCCAATAGCGGGGGGGCCGGGGATGAGCAGTTCTTC
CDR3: CASSSNSGGAGDEQFF

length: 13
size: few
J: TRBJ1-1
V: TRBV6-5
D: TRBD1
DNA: TGTGCCAGCCGACAGGGTGGAGTCTCTGAAGCTTTCTTT
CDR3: CASRQGGVSEAFF

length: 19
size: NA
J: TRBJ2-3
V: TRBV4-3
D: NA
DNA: TGCGCCAGCAGCCAAGAAAGACCCTCCTGGGCAGGCCTCACAGATACGCAGTATTTT
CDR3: CASSQERPSWAGLTDTQYF

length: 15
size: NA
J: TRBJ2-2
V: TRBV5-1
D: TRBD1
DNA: TGCGCCAGCCGCGCCGGACAGGGGGCCCCCGGGGAGCTGTTTTTT
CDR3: CASRAGQGAPGELFF

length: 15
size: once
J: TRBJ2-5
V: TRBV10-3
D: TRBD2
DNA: TGTGCCATCAAGAGAGTAGCGGGACTCCAAGAGACCCAGTACTTC
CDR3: CAIKRVAGLQETQYF

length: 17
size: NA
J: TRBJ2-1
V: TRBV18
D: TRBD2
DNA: TGTGCCAGCTCACTCTCTGTAGCGGGAGAAGCAAGCAATGAGCAGTTCTTC
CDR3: CASSLSVAGEASNEQFF

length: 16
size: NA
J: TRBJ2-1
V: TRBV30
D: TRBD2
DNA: TGTGCCTGGAGTGTTCAGGGACTAGTCTCCTACAATGAGCAGTTCTTC
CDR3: CAWSVQGLVSYNEQFF

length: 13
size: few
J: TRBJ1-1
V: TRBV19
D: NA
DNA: TGTGCCAGTACCCCGCAGGTGAACACTGAAGCTTTCTTT
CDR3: CASTPQVNTEAFF

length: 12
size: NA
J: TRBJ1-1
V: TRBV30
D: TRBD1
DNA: TGTGCCTGGGACAGGGGGGACACTGAAGCTTTCTTT
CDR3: CAWDRGDTEAFF

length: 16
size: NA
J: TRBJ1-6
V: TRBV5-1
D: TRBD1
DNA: TGCGCCAGCAGCTTGTACGGACAGGGGAATTCTTCACCCCTCCACTTT
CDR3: CASSLYGQGNSSPLHF

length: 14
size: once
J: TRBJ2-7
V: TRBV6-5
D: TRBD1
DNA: TGTGCCAGCAGGCGGACAGGGGGGGTCTACGAGCAGTACTTC
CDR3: CASRRTGGVYEQYF

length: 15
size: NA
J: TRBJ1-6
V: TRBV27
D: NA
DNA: TGTGCCAGCAGTCAAATCGGCTCCTATAATTCACCCCTCCACTTT
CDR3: CASSQIGSYNSPLHF

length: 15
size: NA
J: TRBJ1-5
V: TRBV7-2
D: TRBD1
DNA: TGTGCCAGCAGCTCGGGACAGGGAGGCAATCAGCCCCAGCATTTT
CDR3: CASSSGQGGNQPQHF

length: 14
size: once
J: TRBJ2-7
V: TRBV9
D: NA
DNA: TGTGCCAGCAGCGTGGGCTTTGGGCCCTACGAGCAGTACTTC
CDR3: CASSVGFGPYEQYF

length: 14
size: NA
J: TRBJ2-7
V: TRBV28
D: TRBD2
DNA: TGTGCCAGCAGTCTGACTAGCCTCCCCTACGAGCAGTACTTC
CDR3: CASSLTSLPYEQYF

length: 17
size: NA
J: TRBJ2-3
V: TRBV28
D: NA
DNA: TGTGCCAGCAGTTTACCAGGGTTGCCCTTGGGAACAGATACGCAGTATTTT
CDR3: CASSLPGLPLGTDTQYF

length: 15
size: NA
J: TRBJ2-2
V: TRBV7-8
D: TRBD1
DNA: TGTGCCAGCAGCGCAGGGACAGGGCACACCGGGGAGCTGTTTTTT
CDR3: CASSAGTGHTGELFF

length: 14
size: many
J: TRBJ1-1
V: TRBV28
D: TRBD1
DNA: TGTGCCAGCACCCGGGACAGGGGTGGCACTGAAGCTTTCTTT
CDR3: CASTRDRGGTEAFF

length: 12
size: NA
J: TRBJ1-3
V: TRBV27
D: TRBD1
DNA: TGTGCAAGCGGGACAGGGGGCCACACCATATATTTT
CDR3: CASGTGGHTIYF

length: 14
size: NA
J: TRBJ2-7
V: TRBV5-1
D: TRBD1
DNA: TGCGCCAGCAGCACGGGACAGGGGGCCTACGAGCAGTACTTC
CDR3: CASSTGQGAYEQYF

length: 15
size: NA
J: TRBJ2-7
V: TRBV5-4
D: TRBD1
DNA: TGTGCCAGCAGCAAGGCCGGGACAGCCTCCTACGAGCAGTACTTC
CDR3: CASSKAGTASYEQYF

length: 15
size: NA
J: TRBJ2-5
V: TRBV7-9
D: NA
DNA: TGTGCCAGCAGCTTTCTGGTTGGGCTCCAAGAGACCCAGTACTTC
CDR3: CASSFLVGLQETQYF

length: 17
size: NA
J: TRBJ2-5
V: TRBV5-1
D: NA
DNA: TGCGCCAGCAGCCAGACACCGGGAATCGGGGTTCAAGAGACCCAGTACTTC
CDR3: CASSQTPGIGVQETQYF

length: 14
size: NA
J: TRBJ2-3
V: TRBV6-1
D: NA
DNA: TGTGCCAGCAGTGAAGTGGAGACGGCAGATACGCAGTATTTT
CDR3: CASSEVETADTQYF

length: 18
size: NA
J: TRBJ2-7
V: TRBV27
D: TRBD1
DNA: TGTGCCAGCAGTTTATCGCTAATAATGGGACAGGGAGTTAACGAGCAGTACTTC
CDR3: CASSLSLIMGQGVNEQYF

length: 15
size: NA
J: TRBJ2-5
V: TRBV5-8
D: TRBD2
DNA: TGTGCCAGCAGCTTAAACGCGGGAGTGAGAGAGACCCAGTACTTC
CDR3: CASSLNAGVRETQYF